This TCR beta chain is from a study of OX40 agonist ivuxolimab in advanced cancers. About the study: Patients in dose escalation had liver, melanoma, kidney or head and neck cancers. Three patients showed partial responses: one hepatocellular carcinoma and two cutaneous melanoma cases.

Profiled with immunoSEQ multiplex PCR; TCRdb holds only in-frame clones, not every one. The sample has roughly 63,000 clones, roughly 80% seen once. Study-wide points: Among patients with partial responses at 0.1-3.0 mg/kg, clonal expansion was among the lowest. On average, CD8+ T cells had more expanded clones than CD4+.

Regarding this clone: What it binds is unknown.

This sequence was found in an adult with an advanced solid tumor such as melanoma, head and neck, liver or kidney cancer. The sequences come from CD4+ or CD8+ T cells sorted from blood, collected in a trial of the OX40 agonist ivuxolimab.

CDR3 sequence (DNA): TGTGCCAGCAGCCAGGGAACAGACCTTGGGGAGACCCAGTACTTC. It codes for CASSQGTDLGETQYF. This chain joins TRBV4-2 and TRBJ2-5; D ambiguous. V shed 3 bases and J shed 5 bases, with 16 bases lying between them. The CDR3 totals 15 residues. From germline, CDR1 is LGHNA and CDR2 YNFKEQ.